The sequence of this T cell receptor (beta chain) was determined in a study of T cells after yellow fever vaccination. 5'RACE template switching generated TCR cDNA, adding a universal primer site and UMIs. TCRdb processed the 5' RACE reads anew with MiXCR; each CDR3 protein has one entry. Here the sample spans 200,000 to 300,000 distinct CDR3 sequences, 6% to 7.5% being singletons. The V end was cut by 0 bases, the J end by 7 bases, with 4 bases between. This CDR3 region has 12 residues. Germline CDR1 and CDR2: ENHRY and SYGVKD. Sequencing used CD4+ T cells sorted from PBMCs, obtained 15 days after the yellow fever booster vaccination. The clonotype originates from a young man who received the YFV17D yellow fever vaccine. The V gene is TRBV10-3, the J gene TRBJ2-1; D gene uncertain. CDR3 residues: CAISESPNEQFF. CDR3 DNA sequence: TGTGCCATCAGTGAGTCGCCGAATGAGCAGTTCTTC.